One and the same sample provided the 16 T cell receptor beta chains below, sequenced in a study of naive and memory T cell subsets. Alpha and beta constant region primers primed reverse transcription for blood and skin samples. TCRdb used MiXCR to reprocess the UMI-ligation and nested PCR reads, holding one entry per CDR3 protein. The repertoire holds 15,000 to 20,000 distinct CDR3 sequences, with approximately 9.7% as singletons. Treatment meaning: skin biopsy from PPD injection site in Mantoux-positive individual. Input was roughly 1 to 1,100 ng of DNase-treated total RNA without cell sorting. Sequenced here: skin, sampled from a tuberculin skin test site. These receptors were taken from an adult in good health.

This clonotype occurred many times. The J gene is TRBJ2-1, the V gene TRBV5-1, with TRBD2 identical over 7 bases. Germline-derived CDR1 and CDR2 are SGHRS and YFSETQ. The CDR3 runs 11 residues. V trimming: 2 bases; J trimming: 16 bases; junction bases outside the gene matches: 6. As DNA, the CDR3 is TGCGCCAGCAGCTTAAGGGGAGGGCTTTTCTTC. Its translation: CASSLRGGLFF.

By share, this clonotype ranks as medium-sized. The chain recombines TRBV6-5 with TRBJ2-7, with TRBD1 matching over 10 bases. The CDR3 is 15 residues long. J gave up 3 bases and V 6 bases, and 8 bases lay outside the gene matches. Germline V gene lookup returns CDR1 MNHEY and CDR2 SVGAGI. The CDR3 loop reads CASRTRDRGSYEQYF. The CDR3 region has the DNA TGTGCCAGCAGGACCCGGGACAGGGGAAGCTACGAGCAGTACTTC.

The sample holds many counts of this clonotype. The V gene is TRBV4-3, the J gene TRBJ2-1; D gene unclear. This CDR3 contains 15 residues. Germline V gene data show CDR1 as LGHNA and CDR2 as YSLEER. The germline V and J ends were trimmed by 3 bases and 10 bases, with 19 bases remaining between them. The CDR3 region has the DNA TGCGCCAGCAGCCAGGGTTGGATCCTCTCGGGCGAGCAGTTCTTC. The encoded protein is CASSQGWILSGEQFF.

The table lists this clonotype with many counts. V gene TRBV6-5 combines with J gene TRBJ1-4; 10 bases align to TRBD1. The CDR3 consists of 13 residues. Germline CDR1 reads MNHEY; CDR2 reads SVGAGI. J lost 5 bases, V lost 9 bases, and 3 bases had no gene match. The DNA of the CDR3 is TGTGCCAGGGGACAGGGGATAAATGAAAAACTGTTTTTT. Translation: CARGQGINEKLFF.

This clonotype was observed a few times. Relative to the germline gene, one junction end is altered; a read error may explain this. This rearrangement joins TRBV6-5 to TRBJ1-2; tentative D call: TRBD1 (6 bases). Per germline, CDR1 MNHEY and CDR2 SVGAGI. CDR3 length: 13 amino acids. The CDR3 sequence: CASSSQGKDGDTF. The CDR3 nucleotides are TGTGCCAGCAGTTCGCAGGGGAAGGATGGCGACACCTTC.

The chain couples TRBV4-1 to TRBJ1-1; no clear D gene. V lost 1 base and J 8 bases, leaving 11 bases between the germline ends. CDR1 is MGHRA, CDR2 YSYEKL, per germline. The CDR3 is 13 amino acids. Here the CDR3 DNA reads TGCGCCAGCAGCCAAGTTCTACAGCGGGAAGCTTTCTTT. Its translation: CASSQVLQREAFF.

This clonotype was observed many times. J is TRBJ2-1 and V is TRBV12-3 or TRBV12-4; TRBD2 matches at 8 bases. The CDR3 loop spans 18 amino acids. V lost 5 bases, J lost 0 bases, and 12 bases stayed unmatched. This chain's CDR3 is CASSPRWTSPSSYNEQFF. In nucleotides, the CDR3 is TGTGCCAGCAGTCCACGCTGGACTAGCCCAAGCTCCTACAATGAGCAGTTCTTC.

The chain employs TRBV7-2 and TRBJ2-3; 8 bases line up with TRBD2. The CDR3 totals 14 residues. Unmatched junction bases numbered 7, after V lost 5 bases and J lost 6 bases. Germline values: CDR1 SGHTA, CDR2 FQGNSA. CDR3 loop: CASSPSGGSDTQYF. The CDR3 bases are TGTGCCAGCAGCCCGAGCGGGGGTTCCGATACGCAGTATTTT. The variable domain in full, with the rest retrieved from reference TRBV7-2 and TRBJ2-3, is GAGVSQSPSNKVTEKGKDVELRCDPISGHTALYWYRQSLGQGLEFLIYFQGNSAPDKSGLPSDRFSAERTGGSVSTLTIQRTQQEDSAVYLCASSPSGGSDTQYFGPGTRLTVL.

This clonotype was detected ten times or more. The chain carries TRBV13 and TRBJ2-7; no clear D gene. Trimming removed 5 bases at V and 1 base at J, with 6 bases between. CDR3 length equals 12 residues. Germline-derived CDR1 and CDR2 are PRHDT and FYEKMQ (reference sequence). The CDR3: CASSLRSYEQYF. The CDR3 DNA is TGTGCCAGCAGCCTCCGGTCCTACGAGCAGTACTTC.

This clonotype was counted only a few times. This chain connects TRBV11-1 to TRBJ2-1; D gene ambiguous. Per the germline V gene, CDR1 is SGHAT and CDR2 is FQDESV (reference sequence). The V gene lost 1 base and the J gene lost 15 bases, with 13 bases spanning the gap. This CDR3 has 12 residues. DNA for the CDR3: TGTGCCAGCAGCTTAGACTTTCGAAGTCGGTTCTTC. This gives the protein CASSLDFRSRFF.

The V gene is TRBV6-1, the J gene TRBJ1-2; 7 bases map to TRBD1. V lost 2 bases, J lost 4 bases, and 19 bases stayed unmatched. CDR3 length equals 19 residues. CDR1 MNHNS and CDR2 SASEGT come from the germline V gene. CDR3 sequence reads: CASSEPWRNRDRSFYGYTF. The CDR3 nucleotides are TGTGCCAGCAGTGAACCATGGAGGAATCGGGACAGATCTTTCTATGGCTACACCTTC.

This clonotype was recorded many times. The rearrangement joins TRBV27 to TRBJ2-2; D ambiguous. The length of the CDR3 is 14 residues. Trimming removed 5 bases at V and 1 base at J, with 8 bases between. CDR1 is MNHEY and CDR2 is SMNVEV in the germline V gene (reference sequence). CDR3 in amino acids: CASSPYVNTGELFF. The CDR3, as DNA: TGTGCCAGCAGTCCCTACGTGAACACCGGGGAGCTGTTTTTT.

In its sample, this clonotype was seen once. The chain has TRBV6-1 and TRBJ2-3; D not resolved. The CDR3 spans 17 residues. The V end was cut by 0 bases, the J end by 4 bases, with 17 bases between. CDR1 MNHNS and CDR2 SASEGT come from the germline V gene. DNA for the CDR3: TGTGCCAGCAGTGAAGCATTCCGATGGTCTTTCCCAGATACGCAGTATTTT. This gives the protein CASSEAFRWSFPDTQYF.

Note on this clonotype: A much larger clone lies a single base off, so this may be a read error. V gene TRBV6-1 combines with J gene TRBJ1-6, with D perhaps TRBD1 (6 bases). This CDR3 is 17 amino acids long. The germline gives CDR1 MNHNS, CDR2 SASEGT. The CDR3 bases are TGTGCCAGCAGTGAGGGGGGTATTACAGGGCAAAATTCACCCCTCCGCTTT. It encodes CASSEGGITGQNSPLRF.

This chain connects TRBV5-1 to TRBJ2-2; D gene unclear. V lost 4 bases and J 1 base, leaving 20 bases between the germline ends. CDR3 size: 18 residues. Per germline, CDR1 SGHRS and CDR2 YFSETQ. CDR3 in DNA: TGCGCCAGCAGCACTCATCAAGTAGGCGATAGGAACACCGGGGAGCTGTTTTTT. It is translated as CASSTHQVGDRNTGELFF.

This clonotype was recorded a few times. A read error may account for a junction end that differs from germline. This rearrangement joins TRBV15 to TRBJ2-1, with 7 bases matching TRBD2. The CDR3 totals 12 residues. Germline V CDR1 and CDR2: LNHNV, YYDKDF (reference sequence). In DNA, the CDR3 is TGTGTCACCAGCAAGCGGGAAAAGGAGCAGTTCTTC. Encoded protein: CVTSKREKEQFF.